A single sample gave rise to the 5 T cell receptor beta chains below, sequenced in a study of blood T cell repertoires in COVID-19. Profiling relied on immunoSEQ multiplex PCR, and the TCRdb table lists in-frame clones only, not all of them. The table lists 130,000 or so clones, roughly 81% of them singletons. The sample taken for sequencing was peripheral blood. These receptors were obtained from a human donor in a cohort sampled during active COVID-19.

The chain combines TRBV12-3 or TRBV12-4 with TRBJ2-3; no clear D gene. The V end lost 3 bases, the J end lost 4 bases, and 8 bases lay between the germline ends. This CDR3 region has 13 residues. This CDR3 is CASSFLVADTQYF. Written as DNA, the CDR3 is TGTGCCAGCAGTTTCCTCGTAGCAGATACGCAGTATTTT.

The V and J genes are TRBV25-1 and TRBJ1-1; tentatively, D is TRBD1 (5 bases). Germline V gene lookup returns CDR1 MGHDK and CDR2 SYGVNS. This CDR3 contains 13 residues. Trimming cost V 8 bases and J 6 bases, with 16 bases left between them. This CDR3 is CASVRDSPSEAFF. CDR3 nucleotides: TGTGCCAGCGTACGAGACAGCCCCTCTGAAGCTTTCTTT.

DNA of the CDR3: TGTGCCATCAGGCGACAGGGGGCCGATGAAGCTTTCTTT. Translating it yields CAIRRQGADEAFF. The rearrangement links TRBV10-3 to TRBJ1-1, with 10 bases identical to TRBD1. This CDR3 has 13 amino acids. Germline loops: CDR1 ENHRY, CDR2 SYGVKD. Trimming took 6 bases from V and 7 from J; bases not matched to a gene: 5.

In its sample, this clone was seen once. V is TRBV7-2 and J is TRBJ2-7; 9 bases are shared with TRBD2. V lost 1 base, J lost 3 bases, and 4 bases stayed unmatched. The V gene's germline CDR1 is SGHTA and CDR2 FQGNSA. The CDR3 is made up of 15 amino acids. The CDR3 sequence: CASSLGLAGHYEQYF. CDR3 nucleotides: TGTGCCAGCAGCTTAGGCCTAGCGGGACACTACGAGCAGTACTTC.

The rearrangement uses TRBV30 and TRBJ2-1, with TRBD2 matching over 12 bases. There are 16 residues in the CDR3. V dropped 1 base and J dropped 6; count of bases not matched to a gene: 7. CDR1 and CDR2 (germline): GTSNPN, SVGIG (reference sequence). The CDR3 coding sequence is TGTGCCTGGAGTGGACTAGCGGGGGCGCAGACCAATGAGCAGTTCTTC. The encoded protein is CAWSGLAGAQTNEQFF.